The clone carrying this T cell receptor (beta chain) was recorded a few times. The antigen remains unidentified. Germline loops: CDR1 LNHDA, CDR2 SQIVND (reference sequence). The CDR3 totals 16 residues. Germline trimming cut 8 bases from V and 1 base from J; bases unmatched to any gene: 6. The sequenced template was cDNA made from the entire isolated RNA. Profiling relied on immunoSEQ multiplex PCR, and the TCRdb table lists in-frame clones only, not all of them. The repertoire holds more than 100,000 clones, with 7.5% to 9.5% as singletons. The data were obtained in a study of beta chain features in type 1 diabetes. Findings and limits, study-wide: Individuals with type 1 diabetes displayed fewer insertions and more deletions at VDJ junctions. A moderate, significant TCRB CDR3 shortening appeared in type 1 diabetes across four CD4+ subsets. Sequencing the cDNA could make cells with high TCR expression show up more than they should.

The genes are TRBV19 and TRBJ2-5; 14 nucleotides align to TRBD2. The sequence came from a man aged 25-45 years with type 1 diabetes. The source material was central memory CD4+ T cells from blood. The CDR3 coding sequence is TGTGCCAGTCGCGCCGGGACTAGCGGGGGCCAAGAGACCCAGTACTTC. Its translation is CASRAGTSGGQETQYF.